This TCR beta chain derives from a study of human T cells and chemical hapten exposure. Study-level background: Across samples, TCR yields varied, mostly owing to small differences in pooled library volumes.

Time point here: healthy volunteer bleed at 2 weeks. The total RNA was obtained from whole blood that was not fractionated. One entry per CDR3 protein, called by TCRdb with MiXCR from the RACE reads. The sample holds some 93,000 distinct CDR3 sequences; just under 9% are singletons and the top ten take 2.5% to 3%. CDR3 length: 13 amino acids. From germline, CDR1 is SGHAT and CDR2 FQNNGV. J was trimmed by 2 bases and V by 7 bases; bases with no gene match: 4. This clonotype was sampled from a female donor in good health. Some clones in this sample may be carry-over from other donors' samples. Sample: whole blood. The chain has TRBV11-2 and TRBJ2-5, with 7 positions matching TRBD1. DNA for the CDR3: TGTGCCAGCACCTGGGGACAGCAAGAGACCCAGTACTTC. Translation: CASTWGQQETQYF.